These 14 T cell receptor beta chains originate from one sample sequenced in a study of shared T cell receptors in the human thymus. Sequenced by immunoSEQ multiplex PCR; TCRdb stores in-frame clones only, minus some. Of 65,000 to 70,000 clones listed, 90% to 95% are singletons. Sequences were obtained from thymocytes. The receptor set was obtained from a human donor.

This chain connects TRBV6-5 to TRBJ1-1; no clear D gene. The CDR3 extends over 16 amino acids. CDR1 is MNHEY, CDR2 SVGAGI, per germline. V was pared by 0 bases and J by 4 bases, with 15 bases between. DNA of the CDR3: TGTGCCAGCAGTTACTCGAGAGGGTTAATGGGCACTGAAGCTTTCTTT. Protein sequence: CASSYSRGLMGTEAFF.

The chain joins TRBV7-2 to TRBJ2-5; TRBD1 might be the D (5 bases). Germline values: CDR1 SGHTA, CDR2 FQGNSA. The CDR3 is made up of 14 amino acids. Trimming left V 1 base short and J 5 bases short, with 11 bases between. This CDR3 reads CASSLGGLRETQYF. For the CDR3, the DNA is TGTGCCAGCAGCTTAGGGGGCCTCCGGGAGACCCAGTACTTC. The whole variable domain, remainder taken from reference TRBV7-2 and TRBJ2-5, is GAGVSQSPSNKVTEKGKDVELRCDPISGHTALYWYRQSLGQGLEFLIYFQGNSAPDKSGLPSDRFSAERTGGSVSTLTIQRTQQEDSAVYLCASSLGGLRETQYFGPGTRLLVL.

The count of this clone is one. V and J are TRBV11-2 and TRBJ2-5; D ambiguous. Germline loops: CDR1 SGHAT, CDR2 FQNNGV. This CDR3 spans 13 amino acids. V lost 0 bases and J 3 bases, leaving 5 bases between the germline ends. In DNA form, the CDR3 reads TGTGCCAGCAGCTTAGAGCTCAAAGAGACCCAGTACTTC. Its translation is CASSLELKETQYF.

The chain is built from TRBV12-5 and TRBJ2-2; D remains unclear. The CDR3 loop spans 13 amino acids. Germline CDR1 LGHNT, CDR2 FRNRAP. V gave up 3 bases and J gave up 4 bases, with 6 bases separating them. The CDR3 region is CASGLPSTGELFF. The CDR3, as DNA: TGTGCTAGTGGTTTACCGTCCACCGGGGAGCTGTTTTTT. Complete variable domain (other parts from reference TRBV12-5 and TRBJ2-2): DARVTQTPRHKVTEMGQEVTMRCQPILGHNTVFWYRQTMMQGLELLAYFRNRAPLDDSGMPKDRFSAEMPDATLATLKIQPSEPRDSAVYFCASGLPSTGELFFGEGSRLTVL.

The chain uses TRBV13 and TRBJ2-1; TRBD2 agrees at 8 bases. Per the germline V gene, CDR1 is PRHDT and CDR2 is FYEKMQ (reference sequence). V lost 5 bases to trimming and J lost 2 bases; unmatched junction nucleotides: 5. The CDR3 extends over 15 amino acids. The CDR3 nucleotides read TGTGCCAGCAGCCGGACTAGCACACCCTACAATGAGCAGTTCTTC. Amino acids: CASSRTSTPYNEQFF.

CDR3 DNA sequence: TGTGCCAGTAGTATATTTAATGGCGGGCCCTCCTACGAGCAGTACTTC. Protein sequence: CASSIFNGGPSYEQYF. The V gene is TRBV19, the J gene TRBJ2-7, with D possibly TRBD2 on 5 matching bases. The germline CDR1 and CDR2 sequences are LNHDA and SQIVND (reference sequence). The CDR3 loop spans 16 amino acids. Trimming removed 2 bases at V and 0 bases at J, with 14 bases between.

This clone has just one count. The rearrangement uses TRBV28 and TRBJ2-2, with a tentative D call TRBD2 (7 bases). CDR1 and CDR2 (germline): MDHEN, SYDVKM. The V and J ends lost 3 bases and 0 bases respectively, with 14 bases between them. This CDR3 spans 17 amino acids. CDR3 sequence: CASSFPGGGANTGELFF. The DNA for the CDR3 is TGTGCCAGCAGTTTCCCGGGCGGGGGCGCGAACACCGGGGAGCTGTTTTTT.

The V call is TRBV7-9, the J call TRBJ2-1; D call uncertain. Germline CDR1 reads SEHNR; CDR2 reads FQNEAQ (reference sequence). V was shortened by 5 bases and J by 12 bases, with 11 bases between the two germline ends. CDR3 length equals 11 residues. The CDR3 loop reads CASSPDKRQFF. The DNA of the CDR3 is TGTGCCAGCAGCCCCGACAAAAGGCAGTTCTTC.

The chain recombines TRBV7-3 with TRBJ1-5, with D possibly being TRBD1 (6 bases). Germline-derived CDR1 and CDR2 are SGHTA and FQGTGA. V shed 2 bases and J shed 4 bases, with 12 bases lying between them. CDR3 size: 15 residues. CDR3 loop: CASSLGQSLNQPQHF. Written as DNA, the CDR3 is TGTGCCAGCAGCTTAGGACAGAGCTTAAATCAGCCCCAGCATTTT. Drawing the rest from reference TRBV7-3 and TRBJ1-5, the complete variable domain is GAGVSQTPSNKVTEKGKYVELRCDPISGHTALYWYRQSLGQGPEFLIYFQGTGAADDSGLPNDRFFAVRPEGSVSTLKIQRTERGDSAVYLCASSLGQSLNQPQHFGDGTRLSIL.

CDR3 nucleotide sequence: TGTGCCAGCAGTGACTCCTTTCTAGGGGGAGCCTACAATGAGCAGTTCTTC. It translates to CASSDSFLGGAYNEQFF. The chain carries TRBV6-4 and TRBJ2-1; D perhaps matches TRBD1 (6 bases). V was clipped by 0 bases and J by 2 bases, with 14 bases between them. The length of the CDR3 is 17 residues. Looked up from germline, CDR1 is MRHNA and CDR2 is SNTAGT.

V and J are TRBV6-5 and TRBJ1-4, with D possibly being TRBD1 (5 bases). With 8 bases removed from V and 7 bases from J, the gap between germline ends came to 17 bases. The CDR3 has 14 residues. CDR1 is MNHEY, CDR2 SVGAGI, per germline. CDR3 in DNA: TGTGCCAGCCGACCGGGGGTAAGGGGTGAAAAACTGTTTTTT. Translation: CASRPGVRGEKLFF.

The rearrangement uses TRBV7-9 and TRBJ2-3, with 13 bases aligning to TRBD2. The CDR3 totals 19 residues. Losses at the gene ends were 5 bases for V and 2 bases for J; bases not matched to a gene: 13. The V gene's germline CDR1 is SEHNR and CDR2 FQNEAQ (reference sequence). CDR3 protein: CASSVGLAGALLHTDTQYF. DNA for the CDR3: TGTGCCAGCAGCGTCGGACTAGCGGGGGCCCTTCTTCACACAGATACGCAGTATTTT. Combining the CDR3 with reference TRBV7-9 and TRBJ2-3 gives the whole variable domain DTGVSQNPRHKITKRGQNVTFRCDPISEHNRLYWYRQTLGQGPEFLTYFQNEAQLEKSRLLSDRFSAERPKGSFSTLEIQRTEQGDSAMYLCASSVGLAGALLHTDTQYFGPGTRLTVL.

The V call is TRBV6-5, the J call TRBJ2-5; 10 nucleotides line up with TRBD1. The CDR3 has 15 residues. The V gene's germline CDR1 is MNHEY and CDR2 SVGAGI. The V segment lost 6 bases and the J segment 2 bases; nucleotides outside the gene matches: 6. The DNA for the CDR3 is TGTGCCAGCAGCGGAAGGACAGGGGGACAAGAGACCCAGTACTTC. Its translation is CASSGRTGGQETQYF.

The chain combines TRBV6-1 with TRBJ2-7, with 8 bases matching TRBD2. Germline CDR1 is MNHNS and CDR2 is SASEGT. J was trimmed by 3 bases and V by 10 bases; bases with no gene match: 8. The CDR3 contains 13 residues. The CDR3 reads CAIRPAGVYEQYF. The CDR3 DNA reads TGTGCCATAAGACCAGCGGGAGTCTACGAGCAGTACTTC.